The 15 T cell receptor beta chains in this list originate from one sample, sequenced in a study of blood T cell repertoires in COVID-19. Sequenced by immunoSEQ multiplex PCR; TCRdb stores in-frame clones only, minus some. Of about 300,000 clones listed, 70% to 90% are singletons. The sequenced material came from PBMCs or T cells enriched from blood (not recorded which). All receptors derive from a man in his thirties or forties who had recovered from COVID-19.

The CDR3 bases are TGTGCCAGCAGCTACTCTTGGTTGGAGACCCAGTACTTC. Translation: CASSYSWLETQYF. The rearrangement joins TRBV7-2 to TRBJ2-5; D ambiguous. Germline lookup yields CDR1 SGHTA and CDR2 FQGNSA. V shed 4 bases and J shed 5 bases, with 11 bases lying between them. The CDR3 is 13 residues long. Full variable domain (missing parts from reference TRBV7-2 and TRBJ2-5): GAGVSQSPSNKVTEKGKDVELRCDPISGHTALYWYRQSLGQGLEFLIYFQGNSAPDKSGLPSDRFSAERTGGSVSTLTIQRTQQEDSAVYLCASSYSWLETQYFGPGTRLLVL.

This clone was observed a few times. The chain is built from TRBV7-3 and TRBJ2-5, with D possibly being TRBD2 (6 bases). CDR3 length: 14 residues. CDR1 is SGHTA and CDR2 is FQGTGA in the germline V gene. The V gene lost 4 bases and the J gene lost 5 bases, with 14 bases spanning the gap. As DNA, the CDR3 is TGTGCCAGCAGCTCTGCTAGCGATGGGGAGACCCAGTACTTC. Its protein product is CASSSASDGETQYF.

The V call is TRBV19, the J call TRBJ1-1, with 8 bases aligning to TRBD1. The CDR3 is 15 amino acids. CDR1 is LNHDA, CDR2 SQIVND, per germline (reference sequence). V gave up 3 bases and J gave up 1 base; unmatched junction bases: 4. CDR3 in amino acids: CASSIAQGANTEAFF. CDR3 in DNA: TGTGCCAGTAGTATTGCTCAGGGGGCGAACACTGAAGCTTTCTTT.

This clone has a single count. J is TRBJ1-1 and V is TRBV11-3, with no clear D. The CDR3 contains 13 residues. With 0 bases removed from V and 7 bases from J, the gap between germline ends came to 9 bases. CDR1 SGHNT and CDR2 YENEEA come from the germline V gene. This chain's CDR3 is CASSLDFTSEAFF. The CDR3 DNA reads as TGTGCCAGCAGCTTAGATTTTACTAGTGAAGCTTTCTTT.

The chain's CDR3 is CAWSVFGGNTIYF. The CDR3, as DNA: TGTGCCTGGAGTGTCTTTGGCGGAAACACCATATATTTT. This chain joins TRBV30 and TRBJ1-3; no definite D call. V was cut by 0 bases and J by 4 bases, with 7 bases left in between. The CDR3 runs 13 residues. The germline CDR1 and CDR2 sequences are GTSNPN and SVGIG (reference sequence).

V and J are TRBV9 and TRBJ2-3; maybe TRBD2 (7 bases). The V gene's germline CDR1 is SGDLS and CDR2 YYNGEE. Trimming stripped 0 bases from V and 7 bases from J, with 15 bases between. This CDR3 is 15 amino acids long. This CDR3 is CASSVVGAGAHTQYF. As DNA, the CDR3 is TGTGCCAGCAGCGTAGTGGGGGCGGGAGCCCATACGCAGTATTTT.

This clone was seen once. The V and J genes are TRBV25-1 and TRBJ1-3; weak D call: TRBD1 (5 bases). The germline V gene encodes CDR1 MGHDK and CDR2 SYGVNS. The CDR3 loop spans 17 amino acids. The V end lost 2 bases, the J end lost 0 bases, and 14 bases lay between the germline ends. The CDR3 sequence: CASSEGADSGSGNTIYF. The DNA of the CDR3 is TGTGCCAGCAGTGAAGGGGCAGATTCCGGCTCTGGAAACACCATATATTTT.

The rearrangement uses TRBV7-9 and TRBJ1-6; weak D call: TRBD1 (6 bases). V shed 5 bases and J shed 0 bases, with 11 bases lying between them. The germline CDR1 and CDR2 sequences are SEHNR and FQNEAQ (reference sequence). The CDR3 sequence is 16 residues long. DNA for the CDR3: TGTGCCAGCAGCCCAGGGGTTAGCTCCTATAATTCACCCCTCCACTTT. Encoded protein: CASSPGVSSYNSPLHF.

V is TRBV30 and J is TRBJ2-5; tentatively, D is TRBD2 (7 bases). Trimming cost V 2 bases and J 4 bases, with 11 bases left between them. This CDR3 region has 13 residues. CDR1 and CDR2 (germline): GTSNPN, SVGIG (reference sequence). CDR3 amino acids: CAWSRGALETQYF. For the CDR3, the DNA is TGTGCCTGGAGTCGGGGGGCCCTAGAGACCCAGTACTTC.

The chain employs TRBV29-1 and TRBJ2-1, with TRBD2 as a possible D gene (5 bases). Germline V gene sequence: CDR1 SQVTM, CDR2 ANQGSEA. The CDR3 totals 12 residues. Deletions cut 7 bases from V and 7 bases from J, with 14 bases between. CDR3 loop: CSAGREGNEQFF. The CDR3 DNA reads as TGCAGCGCGGGTCGAGAGGGTAATGAGCAGTTCTTC.

The CDR3 bases are TGCGCCAGCAGCCAAGAGCCCAGGTCAACCGGGGAGCTGTTTTTT. This translates into CASSQEPRSTGELFF. This sequence joins TRBV4-1 and TRBJ2-2, with no clear D. The germline V and J ends were trimmed by 0 bases and 5 bases, with 10 bases remaining between them. CDR1 is MGHRA and CDR2 is YSYEKL in the germline V gene. CDR3 length equals 15 residues.

This clone has a single count. At one end the junction does not follow the germline gene, possibly because of a read error. The gene calls are TRBV5-4 and TRBJ2-5; 8 positions agree with TRBD1. The CDR3 runs to 13 residues. Germline V gene data show CDR1 as SGHNT and CDR2 as YYREEE (reference sequence). The CDR3 sequence is CASSAPSGGAWDF. CDR3 in DNA: TGTGCCAGCAGCGCGCCGTCAGGGGGCGCGTGGGACTTC.

This clone was counted a single time. The chain recombines TRBV12-3 or TRBV12-4 with TRBJ2-1, with 7 bases matching TRBD2. CDR3 length equals 13 residues. The V segment lost 3 bases and the J segment 10 bases; nucleotides outside the gene matches: 6. CDR3 region: CASSLFRDYEQFF. Written as DNA, the CDR3 is TGTGCCAGCAGTTTGTTTCGGGACTACGAGCAGTTCTTC.

The V gene is TRBV27, the J gene TRBJ2-2; D might be TRBD1 (6 bases). The V gene's germline CDR1 is MNHEY and CDR2 SMNVEV (reference sequence). With 5 bases removed from V and 3 bases from J, the gap between germline ends came to 19 bases. The CDR3 extends over 17 amino acids. CDR3 sequence (DNA): TGTGCCAGCAGTCCCCACCAGGGGCTTGTGGACACCGGGGAGCTGTTTTTT. It is translated as CASSPHQGLVDTGELFF.

This chain connects TRBV5-1 to TRBJ2-1, with 8 nucleotides matching TRBD2. The length of the CDR3 is 15 residues. Germline V lookup: CDR1 SGHRS, CDR2 YFSETQ. The J segment lost 7 bases and the V segment lost 6 bases, leaving 12 bases of the junction unmatched. CDR3 DNA: TGCGCCAGCAAGCCGACCCGGGGGGGAGGAAATGAGCAGTTCTTC. Translated, it gives CASKPTRGGGNEQFF.